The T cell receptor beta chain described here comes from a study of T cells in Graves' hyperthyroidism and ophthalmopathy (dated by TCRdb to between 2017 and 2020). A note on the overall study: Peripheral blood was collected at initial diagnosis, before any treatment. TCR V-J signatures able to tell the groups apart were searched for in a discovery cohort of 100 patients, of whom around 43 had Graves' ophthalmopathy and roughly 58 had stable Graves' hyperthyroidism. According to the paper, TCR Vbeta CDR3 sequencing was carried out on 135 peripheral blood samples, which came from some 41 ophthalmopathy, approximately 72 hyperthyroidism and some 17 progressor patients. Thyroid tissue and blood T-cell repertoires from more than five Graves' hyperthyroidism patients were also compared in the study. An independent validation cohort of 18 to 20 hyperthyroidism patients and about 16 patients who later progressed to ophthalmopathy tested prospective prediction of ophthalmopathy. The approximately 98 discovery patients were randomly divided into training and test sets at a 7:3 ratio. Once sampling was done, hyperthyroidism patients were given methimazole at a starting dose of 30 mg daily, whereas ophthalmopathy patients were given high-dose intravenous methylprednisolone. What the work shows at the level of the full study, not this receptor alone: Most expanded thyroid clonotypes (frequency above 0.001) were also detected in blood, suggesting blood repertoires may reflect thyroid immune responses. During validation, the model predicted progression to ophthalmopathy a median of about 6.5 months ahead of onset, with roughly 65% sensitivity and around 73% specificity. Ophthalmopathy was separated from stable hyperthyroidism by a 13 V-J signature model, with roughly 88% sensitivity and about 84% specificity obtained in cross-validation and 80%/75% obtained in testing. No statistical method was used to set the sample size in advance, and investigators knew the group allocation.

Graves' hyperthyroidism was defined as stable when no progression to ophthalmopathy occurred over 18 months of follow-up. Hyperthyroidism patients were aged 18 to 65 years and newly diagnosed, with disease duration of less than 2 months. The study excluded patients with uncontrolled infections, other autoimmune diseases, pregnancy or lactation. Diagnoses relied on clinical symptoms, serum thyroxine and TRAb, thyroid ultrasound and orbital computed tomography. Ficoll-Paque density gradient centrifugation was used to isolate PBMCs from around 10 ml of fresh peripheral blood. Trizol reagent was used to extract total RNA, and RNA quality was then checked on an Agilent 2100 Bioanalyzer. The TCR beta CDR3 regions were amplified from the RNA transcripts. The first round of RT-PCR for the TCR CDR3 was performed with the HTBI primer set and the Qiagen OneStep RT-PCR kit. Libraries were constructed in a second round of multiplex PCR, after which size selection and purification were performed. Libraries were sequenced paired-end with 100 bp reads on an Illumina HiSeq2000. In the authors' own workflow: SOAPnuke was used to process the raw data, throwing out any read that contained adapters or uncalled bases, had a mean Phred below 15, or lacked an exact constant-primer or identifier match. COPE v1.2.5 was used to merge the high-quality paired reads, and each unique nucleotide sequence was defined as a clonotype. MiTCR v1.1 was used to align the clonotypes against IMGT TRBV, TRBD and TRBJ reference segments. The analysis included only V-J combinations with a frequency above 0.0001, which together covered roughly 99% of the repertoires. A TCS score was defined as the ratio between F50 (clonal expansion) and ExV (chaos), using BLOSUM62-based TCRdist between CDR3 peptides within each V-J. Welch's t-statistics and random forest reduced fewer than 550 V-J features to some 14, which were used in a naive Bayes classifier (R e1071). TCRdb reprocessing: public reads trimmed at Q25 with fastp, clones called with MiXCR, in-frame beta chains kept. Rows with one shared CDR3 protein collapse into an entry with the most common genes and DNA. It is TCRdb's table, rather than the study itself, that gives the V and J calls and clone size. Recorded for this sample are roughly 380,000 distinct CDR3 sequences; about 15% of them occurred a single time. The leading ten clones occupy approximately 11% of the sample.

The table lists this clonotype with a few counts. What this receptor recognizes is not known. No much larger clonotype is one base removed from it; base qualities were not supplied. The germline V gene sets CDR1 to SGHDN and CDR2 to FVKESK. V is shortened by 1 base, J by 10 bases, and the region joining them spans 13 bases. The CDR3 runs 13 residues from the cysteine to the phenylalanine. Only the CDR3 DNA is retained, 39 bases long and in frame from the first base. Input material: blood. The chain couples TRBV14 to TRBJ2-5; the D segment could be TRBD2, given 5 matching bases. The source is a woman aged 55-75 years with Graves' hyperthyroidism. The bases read TGTGCCAGCAGCCAAGGTATCAGAGGGTACCAGTACTTC. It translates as CASSQGIRGYQYF.